The rows below give T cell receptor beta chains drawn from one sample of a study of metastatic and nonmetastatic thyroid tumors. TCRdb ran MiXCR on the PCR reads. The table has 20,000 to 25,000 clones, about 16% seen once. The sample taken for sequencing was blood. The receptor set was obtained from a female donor with papillary thyroid cancer or a benign thyroid nodule (not recorded which). Some clones in this sample may be carry-over from other donors' samples. Each CDR3 is given with its conserved first and last residue. D genes are given only for firm matches. Size values are once, few and many counts, or a class for expanded clones, and some rows have none.

length | J | D | V | size | DNA | CDR3
12 | TRBJ1-2 | . | TRBV29-1 | many | TGCAGCGTCCTAACAGGGTTCTATGGCTACACCTTC | CSVLTGFYGYTF
13 | TRBJ2-7 | TRBD1 | TRBV19 | . | TGTGCCAGTAGTCCTTCAGGGGGCTACGAGCAGTACTTC | CASSPSGGYEQYF
15 | TRBJ2-7 | . | TRBV4-3 | medium-sized | TGCGCCAGCAGCCAATCTGCGGGCCCCCTGAGCGAGCAGTACTTC | CASSQSAGPLSEQYF
16 | TRBJ2-2 | TRBD1 | TRBV6-1 | many | TGTGCCAGCAGAGACAGGGGGGCCCCGAACACCGGGGAGCTGTTTTTT | CASRDRGAPNTGELFF
13 | TRBJ2-3 | TRBD2 | TRBV29-1 | many | TGCAGCCTTTGCCTAGCGGGCACAGATACGCAGTATTTT | CSLCLAGTDTQYF
15 | TRBJ2-2 | . | TRBV11-3 | . | TGTGCCAGCAGCCCCGGGACCCAGGGCACCGGGGAGCTGTTTTTT | CASSPGTQGTGELFF
15 | TRBJ2-3 | TRBD2 | TRBV5-1 | many | TGCGCCAGCAGCTTGAGGAGCGGGGGCACAGATACGCAGTATTTT | CASSLRSGGTDTQYF
16 | TRBJ2-5 | . | TRBV7-6 | many | TGTGCCAGCAGCCGGCAAATCGGGACACACCAAGAGACCCAGTACTTC | CASSRQIGTHQETQYF
15 | TRBJ2-5 | . | TRBV5-1 | . | TGCGCCAGCAGCTTGGTAGGCAGGGCCCAAGAGACCCAGTACTTC | CASSLVGRAQETQYF
14 | TRBJ2-5 | TRBD1 | TRBV2 | many | TGTGCCAGCAGTGTCGGGACAGGGGGCGAGACCCAGTACTTC | CASSVGTGGETQYF
13 | TRBJ2-3 | . | TRBV11-2 | medium-sized | TGTGCCAGCAGCTTAGATATAACAGATACGCAGTATTTT | CASSLDITDTQYF
15 | TRBJ2-2 | TRBD2 | TRBV18 | many | TGTGCCAGCTCACCAAGGGAGGGGATCACCGGGGAGCTGTTTTTT | CASSPREGITGELFF
17 | TRBJ1-6 | TRBD1 | TRBV18 | many | TGTGCCAGCTCACCATTGGGACAGGGATCAATGAATTCACCCCTCCACTTT | CASSPLGQGSMNSPLHF
14 | TRBJ2-7 | . | TRBV9 | many | TGTGCCAGCAGCGTATCCAGAGACACGGGTGAGCAGTACTTC | CASSVSRDTGEQYF
16 | TRBJ2-3 | TRBD2 | TRBV20-1 | many | TGCAGTGCTAGTTTGGTGGCGGGAGGGCTCACAGATACGCAGTATTTT | CSASLVAGGLTDTQYF
13 | TRBJ2-1 | TRBD2 | TRBV11-2 | . | TGTGCCAGCAGCCGCGAGACTAGCGGGGGGCAGTTCTTC | CASSRETSGGQFF
13 | TRBJ2-7 | TRBD1 | TRBV6-1 | . | TGTGCCAGCAGTTTTAGAGGGGGCGTCGAGCAGTACTTC | CASSFRGGVEQYF
13 | TRBJ1-1 | . | TRBV7-2 | many | TGTGCCAGCAGCTTAATGGGGGCCACTGAAGCTTTCTTT | CASSLMGATEAFF
15 | TRBJ1-2 | . | TRBV20-1 | once | TGCAGTGCCGATGGCTTGGGAGGGGGAATGTATGGCTACACCTTC | CSADGLGGGMYGYTF
18 | TRBJ2-6 | . | TRBV24-1 | many | TGTGCCACCAGTGATTCGGCGCCAGGGGCGTCTGGGGCCAACGTCCTGACTTTC | CATSDSAPGASGANVLTF
12 | TRBJ2-7 | . | TRBV2 | many | TGTGCCTCGGCGGGCCGCTCCTACGAGCAGTACTTC | CASAGRSYEQYF
16 | TRBJ1-5 | . | TRBV18 | few | TGTGCCAGCTCACTCTCAAGAGGGGGGGGATTTCAGCCCCAGCATTTT | CASSLSRGGGFQPQHF
16 | TRBJ2-7 | . | TRBV28 | medium-sized | TGTGCCAGCGGCTCCGGTCCTTGGGACGGTGACGTGGAGCAGTACTTC | CASGSGPWDGDVEQYF
13 | TRBJ2-7 | . | TRBV10-2 | many | TGCGCCAGCAGTGAAGTGGGGTCCTACGAGCAGTACTTC | CASSEVGSYEQYF
14 | TRBJ2-1 | TRBD1 | TRBV5-1 | . | TGCGCCAGCAGCTCACAGGGGACCTACAATGAGCAGTTCTTC | CASSSQGTYNEQFF
15 | TRBJ2-3 | TRBD2 | TRBV5-1 | many | TGCGCCAGCAGCTTGATGACTAGCGGCACAGATACGCAGTATTTT | CASSLMTSGTDTQYF
11 | TRBJ1-3 | . | TRBV5-8 | many | TGTGCCAGCAGCTCTGGAAACACCATATATTTT | CASSSGNTIYF
15 | TRBJ1-1 | TRBD1 | TRBV9 | many | TGTGCCAGCAGCGTGTGGGACAGGGGGACTACTGAAGCTTTCTTT | CASSVWDRGTTEAFF
16 | TRBJ1-2 | TRBD1 | TRBV20-1 | many | TGCAGTGCTAGAGATACGGGGACAGGGGATGTGTCTGGCTACACCTTC | CSARDTGTGDVSGYTF
14 | TRBJ2-4 | . | TRBV19 | many | TGTGCCAGTAGTATTGAAGGGTTAAAAAACATTCAGTACTTC | CASSIEGLKNIQYF
15 | TRBJ2-5 | . | TRBV30 | many | TGTGCCTGGAGTGCTCTTTACGGATTCCAAGAGACCCAGTACTTC | CAWSALYGFQETQYF